Described below is a single TCR beta chain sequence and its context. This clonotype was counted a few times. The antigen this receptor binds is unknown. No base quality information exists; no much larger clone differs at one position. The data stem from a study of identical twins (dated by TCRdb to about 2016). Background on the whole study: TCR alpha and beta repertoires from monozygotic twins, unrelated adults of various ages and cord blood were deep-sequenced to test whether fetal clonotypes persist. Replicate twin experiments were performed at different times using different library preparation protocols to rule out contamination.

V was cut back by 3 bases and J by 4 bases, leaving a gap of 7 bases between them. The CDR3 runs 12 amino acids, cysteine and phenylalanine included. The retained sequence is limited to the CDR3, 36 bases, with the frame set at the first base. The library came from 5' RACE. The instrument given in TCRdb is Illumina HiSeq 2000. Template switching introduced a universal primer binding site; the final cDNA contained a unique molecular identifier, enabling accurate counting of TCR cDNA molecules. Specific primers in the conserved constant-segment region were used to synthesize first-strand cDNA for the TCR alpha and beta chains. To control for contamination, each cDNA library was double barcoded with a SMART-Mk sample barcode plus Illumina barcodes. TruSeq adapter sequences along with Illumina sample barcodes were introduced in two successive PCR steps. The Illumina HiSeq platform was used with custom primers to sequence TCR alpha and beta cDNA libraries. On the study's bioinformatics: Unique molecular identifiers were extracted from raw reads with MiGEC, and CDR3 positions were determined with MiXCR. For each individual, recombination models were inferred using an EM algorithm with the repgenHMM and IGoR tools. Shared clonotype analysis was performed with the tcR package in R, normalizing sharing by the product of cloneset sizes. Out-of-frame nonproductive sequences were analyzed to study raw recombination free of thymic and clonal selection effects. TCRdb took the public reads, trimmed them with fastp at Q25, ran MiXCR for clone calling and kept in-frame beta chains. Records with the same CDR3 protein are collapsed into one entry carrying the most frequent genes and DNA. TCRdb, not the original authors, processed these V and J calls. This sample is represented by hundreds of thousands of distinct CDR3 sequences; roughly 6.6% of them were singletons. The ten largest clones take up 1.6% of the sample.

Here is what the overall study found, with its caveats: Invariant T cells such as MAIT and iNKT could partly confound zero-insertion analyses, although diverse VJ usage argued against such confounding for most clonotypes. Because the same donors could not be followed over many years, the conclusions relied on cross-sectional statistical analysis. Compared with coincidental sharing between unrelated individuals, out-of-frame TCR alpha sequences shared between twins had an excess of sequences with low generation probability. A weaker excess of twin sharing was found in beta out-of-frame sequences because the signal-to-noise ratio was lowered by fewer shared sequences. Fewer insertions were carried by abundant cord blood beta clonotypes; a weaker similar trend was observed in young adult naive repertoires, while no such trend was observed in memory repertoires. In monozygotic twins, out-of-frame TCR alpha sharing was systematically underestimated by recombination models, although the models agreed with sharing between unrelated individuals.

Every donor in the study was a healthy Caucasian. Three pairs of female monozygotic twins, all aged about 18 to 29 years, made up the twin cohort. Peripheral blood mononuclear cells were used as the source from which RNA for TCR libraries was isolated. These same records also appear under a second study, on yellow fever vaccine responses in identical twins. As the second paper documents: The T cell response to vaccination in identical twins was reported by the authors to appear partly convergent and partly personalized. In the study, vaccine-responding T cell clones were precisely tracked in identical twins.

The chain is made from TRBV12-3 or TRBV12-4 and TRBJ2-7, with an unclear D gene assignment. This clonotype was sampled from a woman aged 18 to 35 in good health. The sample comprised PBMCs. CDR3 reads: CASSFSEYEQYF. The DNA reads as follows: TGTGCCAGCAGTTTCTCGGAGTACGAGCAGTACTTC.